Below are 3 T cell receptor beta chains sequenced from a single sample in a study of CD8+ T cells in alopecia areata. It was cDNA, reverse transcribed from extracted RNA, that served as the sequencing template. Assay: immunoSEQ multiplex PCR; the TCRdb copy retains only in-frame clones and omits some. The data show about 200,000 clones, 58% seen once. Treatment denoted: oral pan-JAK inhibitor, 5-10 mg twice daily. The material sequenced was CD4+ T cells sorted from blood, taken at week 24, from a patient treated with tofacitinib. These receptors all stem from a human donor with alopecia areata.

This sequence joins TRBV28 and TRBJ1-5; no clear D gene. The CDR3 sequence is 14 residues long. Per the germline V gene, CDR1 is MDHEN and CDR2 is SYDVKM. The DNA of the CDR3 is TGTGTGGTCGGGCGGGGTAATAGCAATCAGCCCCAGCATTTT. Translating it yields CVVGRGNSNQPQHF. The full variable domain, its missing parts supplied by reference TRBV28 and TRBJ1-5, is DVKVTQSSRYLVKRTGEKVFLECVQDMDHENMFWYRQDPGLGLRLIYFSYDVKMKEKGDIPEGYSVSREKKERFSLILESASTNQTSMYLCVVGRGNSNQPQHFGDGTRLSIL.

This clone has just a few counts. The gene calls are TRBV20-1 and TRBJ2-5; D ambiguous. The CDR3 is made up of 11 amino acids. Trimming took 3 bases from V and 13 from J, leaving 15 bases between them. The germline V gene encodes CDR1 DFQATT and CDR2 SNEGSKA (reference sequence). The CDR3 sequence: CSARGLVSPYF. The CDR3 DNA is TGCAGTGCTAGGGGTTTGGTTTCGCCGTACTTC.

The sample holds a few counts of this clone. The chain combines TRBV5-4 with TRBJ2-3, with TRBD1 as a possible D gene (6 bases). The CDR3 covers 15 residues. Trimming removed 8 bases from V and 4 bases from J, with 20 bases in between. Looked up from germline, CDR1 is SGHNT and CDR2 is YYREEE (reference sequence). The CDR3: CASQQKRQGPDTQYF. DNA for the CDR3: TGTGCCAGTCAACAAAAGAGGCAGGGGCCAGATACGCAGTATTTT. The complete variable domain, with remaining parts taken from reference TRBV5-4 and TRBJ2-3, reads ETGVTQSPTHLIKTRGQQVTLRCSSQSGHNTVSWYQQALGQGPQFIFQYYREEENGRGNFPPRFSGLQFPNYSSELNVNALELDDSALYLCASQQKRQGPDTQYFGPGTRLTVL.